Listed below are T cell receptor beta chains from one sample, sequenced in a study of T cell responses to AZD1222 COVID-19 vaccine. Clones were sequenced by immunoSEQ multiplex PCR, and TCRdb holds only the in-frame ones, with some missing. The sample records some 150,000 clones, around nine tenths being singletons. The material was peripheral blood, obtained on day 0 of MenACWY control vaccination. These receptors came from an adult in good health. Each CDR3 is given with its conserved first and last residue. The D gene is left open where the match is weak. Not all rows give a size; the values are once, few, many and, for expanded clones, a class.

>TRBJ2-7|NA|TRBV24-1|TRBD2
CATSDLTLAGTYEQYF
TGTGCCACCAGTGATTTGACGCTAGCGGGTACCTACGAGCAGTACTTC
>TRBJ1-2|NA|TRBV28|NA
CASSIPQGPNYGYTF
TGTGCCAGCAGCATTCCCCAGGGACCTAACTATGGCTACACCTTC
>TRBJ2-7|NA|TRBV5-4|NA
CASSLRGFYEQYF
TGTGCCAGCAGCTTGAGGGGGTTCTACGAGCAGTACTTC
>TRBJ2-4|NA|TRBV6-5|NA
CASRRGGAAKNIQYF
TGTGCCAGCAGGCGCGGTGGAGCGGCCAAAAACATTCAGTACTTC
>TRBJ1-1|NA|TRBV23-1|NA
CASSQSYGGTEAFF
TGCGCCAGCAGTCAATCGTACGGGGGCACTGAAGCTTTCTTT
>TRBJ1-6|once|TRBV6-6|NA
CASSYSDSPLHF
TGTGCCAGCAGTTACTCGGATTCACCCCTCCACTTT
>TRBJ1-4|NA|TRBV15|NA
CATSRETTNEKLFF
TGTGCCACCAGCAGAGAGACAACTAATGAAAAACTGTTTTTT
>TRBJ2-7|NA|TRBV5-1|TRBD1
CASSLDRDYYEQYF
TGCGCCAGCAGCCTGGACAGGGATTACTACGAGCAGTACTTC
>TRBJ2-5|few|TRBV7-6|NA
CASSLSNGGSETQYF
TGTGCCAGCAGCTTATCGAATGGGGGTTCGGAGACCCAGTACTTC
>TRBJ1-1|NA|TRBV7-2|NA
CASSLGRENTEAFF
TGTGCCAGCAGCCTGGGACGGGAGAACACTGAAGCTTTCTTT
>TRBJ2-1|NA|TRBV4-2|NA
CASSQDMSAQFF
TGTGCCAGCAGCCAAGACATGTCAGCTCAGTTCTTC
>TRBJ1-1|NA|TRBV7-9|NA
CASSRREGGTEAFF
TGTGCCAGCAGCCGGCGGGAAGGGGGAACTGAAGCTTTCTTT
>TRBJ1-5|NA|TRBV11-2|NA
CASSLDPHMNQPQHF
TGTGCCAGCAGCTTAGATCCCCACATGAACCAGCCCCAGCATTTT
>TRBJ2-6|NA|TRBV5-1|NA
CASSFGQSGANVLTF
TGCGCCAGCAGCTTCGGACAGTCTGGGGCCAACGTCCTGACTTTC
>TRBJ2-3|NA|TRBV18|TRBD2
CASSPPGLAGDSDTQYF
TGTGCCAGCTCACCCCCGGGACTAGCGGGGGATTCAGATACGCAGTATTTT
>TRBJ2-7|NA|TRBV5-6|NA
CASSFGSTYEQYF
TGTGCCAGCAGCTTTGGCAGCACCTACGAGCAGTACTTC
>TRBJ2-5|NA|TRBV7-3|TRBD2
CASSRLAGELGATQYF
TGTGCCAGCAGCCGACTAGCGGGAGAATTAGGCGCGACCCAGTACTTC
>TRBJ1-6|NA|TRBV2|NA
CASSLGEGNSPLHF
TGTGCCAGCAGTCTAGGGGAAGGCAATTCACCCCTCCACTTT
>TRBJ1-6|NA|TRBV4-2|TRBD1
CASSQDAADRARGSPLHF
TGTGCCAGCAGCCAAGATGCGGCCGACAGGGCGCGTGGGTCACCCCTCCACTTT
>TRBJ1-1|NA|TRBV5-6|NA
CASSPREGTEAFF
TGTGCCAGCAGCCCCCGGGAGGGCACTGAAGCTTTCTTT
>TRBJ2-7|NA|TRBV18|TRBD1
CASSPGQPKNYYEQYF
TGTGCCAGCTCACCGGGACAGCCGAAAAATTACTACGAGCAGTACTTC
>TRBJ1-5|once|TRBV19|NA
CASSIENLGQPQHF
TGTGCCAGTAGTATAGAAAACCTTGGGCAGCCCCAGCATTTT
>TRBJ2-3|NA|TRBV29-1|TRBD1
CSTGGRGTDTQYF
TGCAGCACAGGAGGCAGGGGGACAGATACGCAGTATTTT
>TRBJ2-2|few|TRBV5-6|TRBD1
CASSSLTGGGTGELFF
TGTGCCAGCAGCTCCTTGACAGGGGGAGGCACCGGGGAGCTGTTTTTT
>TRBJ1-5|NA|TRBV7-3|NA
CASSLDSNQPQHF
TGTGCCAGCAGCTTAGATAGCAATCAGCCCCAGCATTTT
>TRBJ2-7|NA|TRBV5-1|NA
CASSLEPSSYEQYF
TGCGCCAGCAGCTTGGAGCCTAGCTCCTACGAGCAGTACTTC
>TRBJ2-1|NA|TRBV7-6|NA
CASSSPSANEQFF
TGTGCCAGCAGCTCCCCCTCGGCCAATGAGCAGTTCTTC
>TRBJ1-2|NA|TRBV24-1|NA
CATSDTGYGYTF
TGTGCCACCAGTGATACTGGATATGGCTACACCTTC